This paragraph reports one T cell receptor (beta chain). The CDR3 contains 15 residues. CDR1 and CDR2 from the germline V gene are SEHNR and FQNEAQ (reference sequence). The V and J ends lost 2 bases and 9 bases, in that order; junction bases with no gene match: 7. Generated by immunoSEQ multiplex PCR, the TCRdb table keeps only in-frame clones and is missing some. This table has over 850,000 clones, roughly 74% appearing once. This entry is derived from a study of shared clonotypes between healthy human individuals. Source material: memory CD4+ T cells from PBMCs. As to subset: CD45RA-negative fraction. This sequence originates from a man aged 18 to 30 in good health. Some clones in this sample may be carry-over from other donors' samples. The J gene is TRBJ1-6, the V gene TRBV7-9, with 7 positions matching TRBD1. The CDR3 sequence: CASSLIQGGSSPLHF. The CDR3 DNA sequence: TGTGCCAGCAGCTTAATCCAGGGGGGGAGTTCACCCCTCCACTTT. The full variable domain, in which reference TRBV7-9 and TRBJ1-6 provide the parts outside the CDR3, is DTGVSQNPRHKITKRGQNVTFRCDPISEHNRLYWYRQTLGQGPEFLTYFQNEAQLEKSRLLSDRFSAERPKGSFSTLEIQRTEQGDSAMYLCASSLIQGGSSPLHFGNGTRLTVT.